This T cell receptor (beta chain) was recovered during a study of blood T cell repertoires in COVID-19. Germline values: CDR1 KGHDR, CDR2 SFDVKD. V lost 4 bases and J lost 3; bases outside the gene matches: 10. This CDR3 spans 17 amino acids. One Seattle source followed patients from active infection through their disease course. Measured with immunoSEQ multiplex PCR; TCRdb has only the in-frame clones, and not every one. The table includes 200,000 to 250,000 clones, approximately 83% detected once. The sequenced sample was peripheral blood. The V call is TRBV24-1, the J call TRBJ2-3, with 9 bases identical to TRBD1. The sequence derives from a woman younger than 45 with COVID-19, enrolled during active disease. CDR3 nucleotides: TGTGCCACCAGTGACCTGGGACAGGGATGGGGGACAGATACGCAGTATTTT. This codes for CATSDLGQGWGTDTQYF.